This T cell receptor beta chain is drawn from a study of control samples from healthy donors and cancer patients (dated by TCRdb to 2018 to 2020). The library was made by the immunoSEQ multiplex PCR assay. TCRdb mirrors the immuneACCESS table, restricted to in-frame sequences. Some clones are absent from its copies; in checked studies, under half trace to an unresolved V gene, and the reason for the others is unknown. Present in this sample are 75,000 to 100,000 clones, almost 90% of which were seen just once. The ten largest clones add up to 13% to 15% of the sample. With regard to this clone: The antigen it recognizes is unknown. No base qualities exist here, and no much larger clone lies one base off it.

The clonotype comes from a man aged 25-45 years in good health. Sample: blood.

CDR3 sequence: CAWSAPQLQVPYEQYF. The nucleotide sequence reads TGTGCCTGGAGTGCCCCGCAGCTACAGGTCCCCTACGAGCAGTACTTC. The chain employs TRBV30 and TRBJ2-7, with TRBD1 tentatively as D gene (5 bases match). The CDR3 runs 16 residues from the cysteine to the phenylalanine. The read is trimmed to its CDR3 DNA, 48 bases read in frame from base 1. Reading the germline V gene (reference sequence) gives CDR1 GTSNPN and CDR2 SVGIG. Trimming at the junction amounts to 1 base on V and 2 bases on J, and the germline ends lie 18 bases apart.